The source of this T cell receptor beta chain is a study of cytomegalovirus exposure and HLA in healthy donors. Study conclusions and caveats: In vitro work confirmed that three CMV-associated chains recognize CMV antigens. In a later analysis, parvovirus B19, influenza, CMV and Epstein-Barr virus appeared linked to several top co-occurrence clusters.

The CDR3 totals 14 residues. Germline V gene lookup returns CDR1 GTSNPN and CDR2 SVGIG (reference sequence). 60 Vbeta and 13 Jbeta primers were used in PCR. The data were produced by immunoSEQ multiplex PCR, yet TCRdb's version contains in-frame clones alone and is incomplete. The sample contains around 100,000 clones, roughly 78% of which appear only once. With respect to this clone: Its antigen is still unknown. At one end the junction does not follow the germline gene, possibly because of a read error.

The chain combines TRBV30 with TRBJ1-2; a weak D match, TRBD1 (5 bases). Material: PBMCs. This receptor was taken from a male donor in good health and CMV-seropositive. DNA for the CDR3: TGTGCCTGGAGTGAAGACAGTCTTAACCATGGCTACACCTTC. Its translation is CAWSEDSLNHGYTF.